This entry is about one T cell receptor (beta chain). As yet, its antigen is unknown. The data were produced by immunoSEQ multiplex PCR, yet TCRdb's version contains in-frame clones alone and is incomplete. The sample has over 50,000 clones; about 85% are singletons. The sample belongs to a study of PD-1 blockade in classical Hodgkin lymphoma. Overall study findings and caveats: TCR diversity at baseline was reported to be reduced in newly diagnosed patients relative to healthy donors.

With 0 bases removed from V and 0 bases from J, the gap between germline ends came to 13 bases. Germline V gives CDR1 LGHNA, CDR2 YNFKEQ. The CDR3 has 17 residues. Every patient relapsed after autologous stem cell transplantation, and brentuximab vedotin exposure varied. The starting material was peripheral blood mononuclear cells (PBMCs), obtained at baseline. This TCR was recovered from a human donor with classical Hodgkin lymphoma. The chain couples TRBV4-2 to TRBJ2-3; D uncertain. This CDR3 is CASSQDLFRPSTDTQYF. Here the CDR3 DNA reads TGTGCCAGCAGCCAAGACCTCTTCAGACCTAGCACAGATACGCAGTATTTT.